Presented here are 18 T cell receptor beta chains from one specimen sequenced in a study of T cells expressing NK-cell markers (dated by TCRdb to about 2020). The library was obtained by 5' RACE. The instrument given in TCRdb is Illumina HiSeq 2000. TCRdb reprocessed the reads, so every CDR3 protein sequence counts as one entry and DNA is not shown. The table for this sample lists about 260,000 distinct CDR3 sequences. The ten top clones hold 4.2% of the sample. Sequences were obtained from blood T cells: a sorted CD56 or NKG2C T cell subset, CD4+ or CD8+ T cells, or bulk PBMC T cells (not recorded which). These receptors were taken from a woman aged 18-70 years in good health.

The genes are TRBV20-1 and TRBJ2-3. In germline, CDR1 is DFQATT, CDR2 SNEGSKA (reference sequence). This CDR3 is built from 15 residues. The CDR3 here is CSARANTAVTDTQYF.

V and J are TRBV11-2 and TRBJ1-5. The CDR3 consists of 15 residues. In germline, CDR1 is SGHAT, CDR2 FQNNGV. CDR3 amino acids: CASSLSGQSNQPQHF. Drawing the rest from reference TRBV11-2 and TRBJ1-5, the complete variable domain is EAGVAQSPRYKIIEKRQSVAFWCNPISGHATLYWYQQILGQGPKLLIQFQNNGVVDDSQLPKDRFSAERLKGVDSTLKIQPAKLEDSAVYLCASSLSGQSNQPQHFGDGTRLSIL.

The chain has TRBV6-1 and TRBJ2-1; TCRdb's D call of TRBD2 is untestable without DNA. The germline V gene has CDR1 MNHNS and CDR2 SASEGT. This CDR3 spans 15 amino acids. The CDR3 region is CASTTRRAGDNEQFF.

The chain carries TRBV20-1 and TRBJ2-1; the D gene TCRdb calls, TRBD1, cannot be checked with no DNA. The CDR3 runs to 14 residues. From germline, CDR1 is DFQATT and CDR2 SNEGSKA (reference sequence). The CDR3 loop is CSATVPRGDNEQFF.

The gene calls are TRBV30 and TRBJ1-3; TCRdb outputs TRBD1, but without DNA this stays unchecked. Per germline, CDR1 GTSNPN and CDR2 SVGIG (reference sequence). The CDR3 loop spans 15 amino acids. CDR3 residues: CAWWGRLTRKNTIYF.

The chain uses TRBV18 and TRBJ1-1. This CDR3 spans 14 amino acids. Germline CDR1 and CDR2: KGHSH and LQKENI. This chain's CDR3 is CASSPLLDGTEAFF.

The rearrangement links TRBV10-3 to TRBJ1-3. Germline values: CDR1 ENHRY, CDR2 SYGVKD. The CDR3 runs to 13 residues. This CDR3 is CAISATGGNTIYF.

This CDR3 is CSAREQGTYGYTF. The J gene is TRBJ1-2, the V gene TRBV20-1; the TRBD1 assignment by TCRdb is unverifiable without DNA. The CDR3 extends over 13 amino acids. CDR1 and CDR2 (germline): DFQATT, SNEGSKA (reference sequence).

The CDR3 loop is CASSVGDRGSYNEQFF. This rearrangement joins TRBV7-9 to TRBJ2-1; TCRdb's D gene call, TRBD1, goes unchecked for lack of DNA. The CDR3 extends over 16 amino acids. CDR1 is SEHNR, CDR2 FQNEAQ, per germline (reference sequence).

The chain has TRBV12-3 or TRBV12-4 and TRBJ2-1. The CDR3 covers 13 residues. Here the CDR3 reads CASSRETGNEQFF.

The rearrangement uses TRBV29-1 and TRBJ2-5; TCRdb returns TRBD2, unconfirmable since there is no DNA. Germline CDR1 SQVTM, CDR2 ANQGSEA. CDR3 length: 12 amino acids. CDR3 region: CSVSSGEETQYF. The full variable domain, completed using reference TRBV29-1 and TRBJ2-5, is SAVISQKPSRDICQRGTSLTIQCQVDSQVTMMFWYRQQPGQSLTLIATANQGSEATYESGFVIDKFPISRPNLTFSTLTVSNMSPEDSSIYLCSVSSGEETQYFGPGTRLLVL.

J is TRBJ2-7 and V is TRBV18. This CDR3 spans 14 amino acids. Germline-derived CDR1 and CDR2 are KGHSH and LQKENI. The CDR3 loop is CASSPPEGNYEQYF.

The chain combines TRBV3-1 with TRBJ2-3; TCRdb gives TRBD1 as the D gene, but with no DNA this cannot be confirmed. Germline V CDR1 and CDR2: LGHDT, YNNKEL (reference sequence). The CDR3 length is 12 residues. CDR3 sequence: CASSQGGHTQYF.

The V and J genes are TRBV3-1 and TRBJ1-1; the TCRdb call, TRBD1, lacks DNA for checking. This CDR3 contains 16 residues. Germline CDR1 LGHDT, CDR2 YNNKEL (reference sequence). The CDR3 reads CASSHVGGARLTEAFF.

The V and J genes are TRBV29-1 and TRBJ2-7; lacking DNA, the TRBD2 call made by TCRdb goes unchecked. The CDR3 length is 13 residues. The germline gives CDR1 SQVTM, CDR2 ANQGSEA. CDR3 amino acids: CSARLAGGSTVDF.

CDR3 sequence reads: CSVGQGETQYF. V gene TRBV29-1 combines with J gene TRBJ2-5; TCRdb's D gene call, TRBD1, goes unchecked for lack of DNA. There are 11 residues in the CDR3. Germline CDR1 is SQVTM and CDR2 is ANQGSEA. Looking up the rest from reference TRBV29-1 and TRBJ2-5 gives the full variable domain: SAVISQKPSRDICQRGTSLTIQCQVDSQVTMMFWYRQQPGQSLTLIATANQGSEATYESGFVIDKFPISRPNLTFSTLTVSNMSPEDSSIYLCSVGQGETQYFGPGTRLLVL.

The chain combines TRBV5-5 with TRBJ2-3. Germline V CDR1 and CDR2: SGHKS, YYEKEE (reference sequence). This CDR3 is 16 amino acids long. CDR3 in amino acids: CASSFGFSGGPDTQYF. The full variable domain, rest sourced from reference TRBV5-5 and TRBJ2-3, is DAGVTQSPTHLIKTRGQQVTLRCSPISGHKSVSWYQQVLGQGPQFIFQYYEKEERGRGNFPDRFSARQFPNYSSELNVNALLLGDSALYLCASSFGFSGGPDTQYFGPGTRLTVL.

This chain connects TRBV5-6 to TRBJ2-5; TCRdb lists TRBD1, though no DNA is available to test this call. Germline lookup yields CDR1 SGHDT and CDR2 YYEEEE. CDR3 size: 15 residues. CDR3 sequence reads: CASSYRTTYQETQYF.